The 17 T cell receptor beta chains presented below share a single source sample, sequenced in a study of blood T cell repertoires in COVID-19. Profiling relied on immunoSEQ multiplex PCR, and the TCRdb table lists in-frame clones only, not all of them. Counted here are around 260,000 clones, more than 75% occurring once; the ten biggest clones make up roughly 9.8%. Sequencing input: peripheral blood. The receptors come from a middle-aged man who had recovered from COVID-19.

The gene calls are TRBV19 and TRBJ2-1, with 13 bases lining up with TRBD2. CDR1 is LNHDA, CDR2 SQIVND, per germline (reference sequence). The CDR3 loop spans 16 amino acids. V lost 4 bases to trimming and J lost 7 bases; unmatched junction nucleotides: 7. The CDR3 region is CASSTRLAGGSNEQFF. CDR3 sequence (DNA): TGTGCCAGTAGTACTCGACTAGCGGGAGGTTCGAATGAGCAGTTCTTC.

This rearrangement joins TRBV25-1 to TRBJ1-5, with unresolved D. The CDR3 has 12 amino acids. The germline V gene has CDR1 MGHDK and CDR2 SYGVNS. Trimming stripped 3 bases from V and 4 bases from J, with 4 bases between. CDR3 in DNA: TGTGCCAGCAGTGACCCAAATCAGCCCCAGCATTTT. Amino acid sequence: CASSDPNQPQHF.

Here the CDR3 DNA reads TGCGCCAGCAGCCAAGATCAGGGGAACTTGTTTTACGAGCAGTACTTC. Amino acids: CASSQDQGNLFYEQYF. The chain has TRBV4-1 and TRBJ2-7, with D tentatively TRBD1 (6 bases). With 0 bases removed from V and 4 bases from J, the gap between germline ends came to 16 bases. The germline CDR1 and CDR2 sequences are MGHRA and YSYEKL. The CDR3 totals 16 residues.

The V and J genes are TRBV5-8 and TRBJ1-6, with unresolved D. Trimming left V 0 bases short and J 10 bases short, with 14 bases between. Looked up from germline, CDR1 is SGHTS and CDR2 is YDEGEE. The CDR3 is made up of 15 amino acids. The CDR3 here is CASSLAAFRGSPLHF. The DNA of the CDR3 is TGTGCCAGCAGCTTGGCGGCGTTTCGGGGATCACCCCTCCACTTT.

For the CDR3, the DNA is TGTGCCAGCAGACCGCCCCTAGCGGGAGGAGAGACCCAGTACTTC. It encodes CASRPPLAGGETQYF. This sequence joins TRBV7-9 and TRBJ2-5; 11 nucleotides align to TRBD2. Germline V lookup: CDR1 SEHNR, CDR2 FQNEAQ (reference sequence). This CDR3 has 15 amino acids. V trimming: 6 bases; J trimming: 4 bases; junction bases outside the gene matches: 7.

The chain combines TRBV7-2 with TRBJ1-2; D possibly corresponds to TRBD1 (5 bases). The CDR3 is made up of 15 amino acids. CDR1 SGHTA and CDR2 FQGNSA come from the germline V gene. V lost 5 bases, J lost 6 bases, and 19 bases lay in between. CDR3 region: CASSQGTFRRDGYTF. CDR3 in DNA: TGTGCCAGCAGCCAAGGGACCTTCAGGAGGGATGGCTACACCTTC.

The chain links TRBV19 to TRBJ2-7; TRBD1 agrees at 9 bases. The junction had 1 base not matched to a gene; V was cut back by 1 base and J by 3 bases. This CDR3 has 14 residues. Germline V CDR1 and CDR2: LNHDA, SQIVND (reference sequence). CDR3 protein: CASSIGTGVYEQYF. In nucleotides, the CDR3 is TGTGCCAGTAGTATAGGGACAGGGGTCTACGAGCAGTACTTC.

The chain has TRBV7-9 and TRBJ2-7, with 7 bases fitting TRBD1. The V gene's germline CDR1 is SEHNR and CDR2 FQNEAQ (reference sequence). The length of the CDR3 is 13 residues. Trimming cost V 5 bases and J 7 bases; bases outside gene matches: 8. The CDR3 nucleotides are TGTGCCAGCAGCCTCACAGGGGTTGGGGAGCAGTACTTC. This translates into CASSLTGVGEQYF.

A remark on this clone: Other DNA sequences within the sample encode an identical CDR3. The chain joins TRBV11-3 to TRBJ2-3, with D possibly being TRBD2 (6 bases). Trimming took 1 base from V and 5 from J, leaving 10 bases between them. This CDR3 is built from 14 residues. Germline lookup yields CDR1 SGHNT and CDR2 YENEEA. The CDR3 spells CASSLGGLEDTQYF. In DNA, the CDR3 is TGTGCCAGCAGCTTAGGGGGACTTGAAGATACGCAGTATTTT.

In DNA, the CDR3 is TGTGCCAGCAAATGGTGGACAGGGGGCTACACTAACTATGGCTACACCTTC. It yields the protein CASKWWTGGYTNYGYTF. The genes are TRBV2 and TRBJ1-2; 11 bases are a match to TRBD1. The CDR3 is 17 amino acids. From germline, CDR1 is SNHLY and CDR2 FYNNEI. J was trimmed by 0 bases and V by 7 bases; bases with no gene match: 10. The variable domain in full, completed from reference TRBV2 and TRBJ1-2, reads EPEVTQTPSHQVTQMGQEVILRCVPISNHLYFYWYRQILGQKVEFLVSFYNNEISEKSEIFDDQFSVERPDGSNFTLKIRSTKLEDSAMYFCASKWWTGGYTNYGYTFGSGTRLTVV.

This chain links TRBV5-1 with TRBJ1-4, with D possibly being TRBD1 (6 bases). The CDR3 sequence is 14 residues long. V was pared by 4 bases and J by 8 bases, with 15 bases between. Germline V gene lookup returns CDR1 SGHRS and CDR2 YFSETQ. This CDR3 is CASSRTGLAEKLFF. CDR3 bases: TGCGCCAGCAGCCGAACAGGGTTGGCCGAAAAACTGTTTTTT. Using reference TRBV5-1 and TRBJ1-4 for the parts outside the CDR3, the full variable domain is KAGVTQTPRYLIKTRGQQVTLSCSPISGHRSVSWYQQTPGQGLQFLFEYFSETQRNKGNFPGRFSGRQFSNSRSEMNVSTLELGDSALYLCASSRTGLAEKLFFGSGTQLSVL.

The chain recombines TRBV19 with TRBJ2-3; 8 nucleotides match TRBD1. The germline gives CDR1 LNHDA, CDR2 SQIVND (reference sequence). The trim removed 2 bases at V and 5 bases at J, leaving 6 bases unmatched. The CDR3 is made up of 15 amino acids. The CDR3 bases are TGTGCCAGTAGTATAAAAGCAGGGGGCATAGATACGCAGTATTTT. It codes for CASSIKAGGIDTQYF.

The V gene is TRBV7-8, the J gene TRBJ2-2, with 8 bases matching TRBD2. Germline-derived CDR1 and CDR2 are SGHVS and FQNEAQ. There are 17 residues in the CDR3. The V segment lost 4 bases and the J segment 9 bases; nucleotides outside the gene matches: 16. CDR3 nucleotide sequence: TGTGCCAGCAGCTACTACAGCGGGAGCGTCACCGGTTGGGAGCTGTTTTTT. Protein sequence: CASSYYSGSVTGWELFF.

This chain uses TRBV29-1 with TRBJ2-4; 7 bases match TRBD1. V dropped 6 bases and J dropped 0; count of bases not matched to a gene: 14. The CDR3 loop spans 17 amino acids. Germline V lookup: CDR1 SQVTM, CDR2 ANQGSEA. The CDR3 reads CSVTRTGSPLAKNIQYF. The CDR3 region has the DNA TGCAGCGTGACCCGGACAGGTTCCCCGCTAGCCAAAAACATTCAGTACTTC.

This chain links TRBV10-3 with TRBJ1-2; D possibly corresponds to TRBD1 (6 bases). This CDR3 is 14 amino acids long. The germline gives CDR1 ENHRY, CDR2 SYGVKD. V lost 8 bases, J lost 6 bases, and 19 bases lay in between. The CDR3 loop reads CAIPQGVGRDGYTF. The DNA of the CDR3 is TGTGCCATCCCACAGGGTGTGGGGCGCGATGGCTACACCTTC.

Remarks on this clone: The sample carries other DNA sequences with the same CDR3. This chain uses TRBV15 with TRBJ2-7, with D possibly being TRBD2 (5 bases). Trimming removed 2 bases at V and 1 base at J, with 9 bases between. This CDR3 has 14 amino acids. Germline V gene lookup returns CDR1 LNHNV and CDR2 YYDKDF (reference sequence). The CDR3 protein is CATSRQGSSYEQYF. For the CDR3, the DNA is TGTGCCACCAGCAGACAAGGGAGTTCCTACGAGCAGTACTTC.

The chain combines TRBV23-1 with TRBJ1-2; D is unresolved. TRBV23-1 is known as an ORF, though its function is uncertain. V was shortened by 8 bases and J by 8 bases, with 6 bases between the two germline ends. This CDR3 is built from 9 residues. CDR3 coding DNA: TGCGCCAGCCACCTAGGCTACACCTTC. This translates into CASHLGYTF.